The clone carrying this T cell receptor beta chain was picked up a small number of times. What it binds is unknown. TCRdb analysed the 5' RACE reads with MiXCR anew, one entry per CDR3 protein. The profile shows approximately 350,000 distinct CDR3 sequences, over 9% of them singletons. The CDR3 runs 17 residues. The germline CDR1 and CDR2 sequences are SGHTS and YDEGEE. Germline trimming cut 0 bases from V and 0 bases from J; bases unmatched to any gene: 7. Every sampled donor was Caucasian and healthy. This entry is derived from a study of identical twins. Regarding the study as a whole: Twin sharing of out-of-frame TCR alpha was underestimated by models in monozygotic pairs.

The same data also contributed to another study, on yellow fever vaccine responses in identical twins.

Source material: CD8+ T cells sorted from blood. This sequence was found in a woman aged 18-29 years in good health. The chain has TRBV5-8 and TRBJ2-5, with 8 bases aligning to TRBD2. CDR3 coding DNA: TGTGCCAGCAGCTTGGTTAGCGGGGCGTCGTACCAAGAGACCCAGTACTTC. It translates to CASSLVSGASYQETQYF. The entire variable domain, with the rest obtained from reference TRBV5-8 and TRBJ2-5, is as follows: EAGVTQSPTHLIKTRGQQATLRCSPISGHTSVYWYQQALGLGLQFLLWYDEGEERNRGNFPPRFSGRQFPNYSSELNVNALELEDSALYLCASSLVSGASYQETQYFGPGTRLLVL.